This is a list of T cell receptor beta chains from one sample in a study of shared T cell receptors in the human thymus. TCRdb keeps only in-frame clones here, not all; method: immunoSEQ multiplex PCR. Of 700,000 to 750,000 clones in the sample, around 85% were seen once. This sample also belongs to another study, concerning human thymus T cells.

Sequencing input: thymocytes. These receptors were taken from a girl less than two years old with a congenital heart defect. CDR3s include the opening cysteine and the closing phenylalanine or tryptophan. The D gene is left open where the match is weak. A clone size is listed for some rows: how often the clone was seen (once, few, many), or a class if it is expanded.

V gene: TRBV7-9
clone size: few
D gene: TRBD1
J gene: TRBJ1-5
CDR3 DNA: TGTGCCAGCAGCCCCGGGACAGGGATAGGTGGTCAGCCCCAGCATTTT
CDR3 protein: CASSPGTGIGGQPQHF

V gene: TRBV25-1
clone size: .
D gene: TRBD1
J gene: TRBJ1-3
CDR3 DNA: TGTGCCAGCAGTGAGGTGGACAGGGTGATTGGAAACACCATATATTTT
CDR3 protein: CASSEVDRVIGNTIYF

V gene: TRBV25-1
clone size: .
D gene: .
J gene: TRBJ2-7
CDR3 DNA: TGTGCCAGCAGTGAATTAGGACAAGAAAGTTCCTACGAGCAGTACTTC
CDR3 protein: CASSELGQESSYEQYF

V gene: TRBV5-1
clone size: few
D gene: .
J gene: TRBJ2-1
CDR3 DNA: TGCGCCAGCAGCTCCTACAGTCGGTACTACAATGAGCAGTTCTTC
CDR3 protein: CASSSYSRYYNEQFF

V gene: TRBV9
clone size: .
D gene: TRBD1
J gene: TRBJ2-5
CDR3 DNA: TGTGCCAGCAGCGTAGGGCGTGGGGGACAGGGACAAGAGGGGGGGGAGACCCAGTACTTC
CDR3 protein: CASSVGRGGQGQEGGETQYF

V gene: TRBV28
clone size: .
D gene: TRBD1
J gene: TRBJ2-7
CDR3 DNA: TGTGCCACCACGCCGGGACAGGGGTTCGGCGAGCAGTACTTC
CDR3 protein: CATTPGQGFGEQYF

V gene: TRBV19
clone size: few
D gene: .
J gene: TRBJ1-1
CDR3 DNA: TGTGCCAGTAGTATAGGAAGCCTCTACACTGAAGCTTTCTTT
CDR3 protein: CASSIGSLYTEAFF

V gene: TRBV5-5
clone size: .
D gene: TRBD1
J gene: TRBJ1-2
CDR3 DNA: TGTGCCAGCAGCTTGGAAGTACAGGGGACAGGGTCTCCTGGCTACACCTTC
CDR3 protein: CASSLEVQGTGSPGYTF

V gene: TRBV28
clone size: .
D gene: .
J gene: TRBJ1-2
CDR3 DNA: TGTGCCAGCTGCCGGGGCTATGGCTACACCTTC
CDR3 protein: CASCRGYGYTF

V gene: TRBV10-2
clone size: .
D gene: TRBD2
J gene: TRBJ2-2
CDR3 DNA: TGCGCCAGCTCCCCCGCGGGGGGGCCGCCCGGGGAGCTGTTTTTT
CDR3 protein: CASSPAGGPPGELFF

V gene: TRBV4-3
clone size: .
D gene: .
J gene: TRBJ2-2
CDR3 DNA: TGCGCCAGCAGCCAAGTTGAAGAGCTAAGCACCGGGGAGCTGTTTTTT
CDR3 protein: CASSQVEELSTGELFF

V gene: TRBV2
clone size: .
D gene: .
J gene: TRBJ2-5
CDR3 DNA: TGTGCCAGCAGTGATCGCCCACTAAGGGGAAAGCAAGAGACCCAGTACTTC
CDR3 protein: CASSDRPLRGKQETQYF

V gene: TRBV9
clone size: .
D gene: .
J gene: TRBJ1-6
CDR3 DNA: TGTGCCAGCAGCGTAGTTCCTGAGGGCGGCGATTCACCCCTCCACTTT
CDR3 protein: CASSVVPEGGDSPLHF

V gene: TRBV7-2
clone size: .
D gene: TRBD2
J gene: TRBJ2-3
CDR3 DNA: TGTGCCAGCAGCTTAGGGTCGAGGCGGGGGGCCCTAGATACGCAGTATTTT
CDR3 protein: CASSLGSRRGALDTQYF

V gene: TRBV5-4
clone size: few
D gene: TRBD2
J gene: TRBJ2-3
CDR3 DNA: TGTGCCAGCAGCTTGGGGTGTCTAGCGGGGGGGCCGTGCACAGATACGCAGTATTTT
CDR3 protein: CASSLGCLAGGPCTDTQYF

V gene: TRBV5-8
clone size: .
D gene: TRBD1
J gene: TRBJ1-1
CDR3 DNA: TGTGCCAGCAGCTTGGAGGCAGGGGGAGAGAACACTGAAGCTTTCTTT
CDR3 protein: CASSLEAGGENTEAFF

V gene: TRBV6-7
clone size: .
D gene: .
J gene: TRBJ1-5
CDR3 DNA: TGTGCCAGCAGTTACTCGTTAGGGGAAAGTCCATTTAGCAATCAGCCCCAGCATTTT
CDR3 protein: CASSYSLGESPFSNQPQHF

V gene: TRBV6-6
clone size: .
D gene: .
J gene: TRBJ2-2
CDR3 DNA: TGTGCCAGCAGTTACGAGGAGTCCGCGAATCTCGGGGAGCTGTTTTTT
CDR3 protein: CASSYEESANLGELFF

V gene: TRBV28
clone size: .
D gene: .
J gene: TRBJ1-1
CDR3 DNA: TGTGCCAGCAGAGGGGTTTTGGGGCCGTACACTGAAGCTTTCTTT
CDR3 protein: CASRGVLGPYTEAFF

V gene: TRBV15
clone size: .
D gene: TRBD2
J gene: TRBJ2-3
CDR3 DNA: TGTGCCACCAGCAGTAGCGGGGGTAGGAATACGCAGTATTTT
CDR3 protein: CATSSSGGRNTQYF

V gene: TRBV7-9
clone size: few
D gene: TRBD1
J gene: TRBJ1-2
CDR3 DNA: TGTGCCAGCAGCTTCTTCGACAGGGTGGAGGCTAACTATGGCTACACCTTC
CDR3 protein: CASSFFDRVEANYGYTF

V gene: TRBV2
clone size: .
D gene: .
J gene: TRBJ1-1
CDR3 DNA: TGTGCCAGCAGTGCAAGGGGGTTCGGGGAAGCTTTCTTT
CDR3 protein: CASSARGFGEAFF

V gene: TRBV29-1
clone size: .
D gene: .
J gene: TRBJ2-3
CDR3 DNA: TGCAGCGTTGAAATGGACAGTCGAGCCCGAAGTGCAGATACGCAGTATTTT
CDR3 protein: CSVEMDSRARSADTQYF

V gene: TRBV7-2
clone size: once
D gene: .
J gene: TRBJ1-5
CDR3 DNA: TGTGCCAGCAGCCCCCAGGGGAGGGTAGGCAATCAGCCCCAGCATTTT
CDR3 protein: CASSPQGRVGNQPQHF

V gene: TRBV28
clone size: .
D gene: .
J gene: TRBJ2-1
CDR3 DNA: TGTGCCAGCAGTTTATCGTGGTGCGTTGGCAACCCCAGGGGAAAGCAGTTCTTC
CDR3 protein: CASSLSWCVGNPRGKQFF

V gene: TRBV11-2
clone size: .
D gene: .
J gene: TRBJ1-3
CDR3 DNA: TGTGCCAGCAGCTTAGACAGCCTAGAGCTCCGACTAAGGGGAAACACCATATATTTT
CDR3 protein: CASSLDSLELRLRGNTIYF

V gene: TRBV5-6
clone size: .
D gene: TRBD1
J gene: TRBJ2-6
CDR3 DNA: TGTGCCAGCAGCCTGACAGGGGTGGCCAACGTCCTGACTTTC
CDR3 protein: CASSLTGVANVLTF

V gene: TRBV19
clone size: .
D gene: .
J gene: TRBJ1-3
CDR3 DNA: TGTGCCAGTAGTATCCGGGGGGAACTCGGAAACACCATATATTTT
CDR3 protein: CASSIRGELGNTIYF

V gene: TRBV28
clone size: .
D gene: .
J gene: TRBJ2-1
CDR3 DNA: TGTGCCAGCAGTAAACAATCCCGGGACTCTAATGAGCAGTTCTTC
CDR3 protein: CASSKQSRDSNEQFF

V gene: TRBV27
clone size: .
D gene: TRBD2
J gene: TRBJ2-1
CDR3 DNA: TGTGCCAGCACTACCAGAGCGTCCGGGACTAGCGTCACCTACAATGAGCAGTTCTTC
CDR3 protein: CASTTRASGTSVTYNEQFF

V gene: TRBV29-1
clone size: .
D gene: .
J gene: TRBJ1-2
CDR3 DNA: TGCAGCGTTGAGGCCTCCGGGGGTTATGGCTACACCTTC
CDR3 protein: CSVEASGGYGYTF

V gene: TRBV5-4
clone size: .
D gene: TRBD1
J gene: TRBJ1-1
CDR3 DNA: TGTGCCAGCAGCACCGCCACAGGGGGCGAAACTGAAGCTTTCTTT
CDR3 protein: CASSTATGGETEAFF

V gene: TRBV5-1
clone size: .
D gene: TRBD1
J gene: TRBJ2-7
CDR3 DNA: TGCGCCAGCAGCAGGGGACAGGGGGCATACGAGCAGTACTTC
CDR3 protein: CASSRGQGAYEQYF

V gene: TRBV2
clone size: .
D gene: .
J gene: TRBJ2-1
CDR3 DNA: TGTGCCAGACAGCAGGGGCATTACAATGAGCAGTTCTTC
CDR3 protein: CARQQGHYNEQFF

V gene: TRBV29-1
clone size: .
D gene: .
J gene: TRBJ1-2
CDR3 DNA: TGCAGCGTTGAAGATCTCCAGGGGTCAAACTATGGCTACACCTTC
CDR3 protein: CSVEDLQGSNYGYTF

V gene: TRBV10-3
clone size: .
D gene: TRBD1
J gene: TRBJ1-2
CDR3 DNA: TGTGCCATCTCCGATAGACAGGGTGCTTATGGCTACACCTTC
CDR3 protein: CAISDRQGAYGYTF

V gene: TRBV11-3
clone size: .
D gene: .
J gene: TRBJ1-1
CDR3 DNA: TGTGCCAGCAGCTTAGGCACAGCTAACACTGAAGCTTTCTTT
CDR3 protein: CASSLGTANTEAFF

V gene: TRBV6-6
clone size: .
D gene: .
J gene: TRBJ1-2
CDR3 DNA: TGTGCCAGCAGTTACTCGGAGGGCGGAAACTATGGCTACACCTTC
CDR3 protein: CASSYSEGGNYGYTF

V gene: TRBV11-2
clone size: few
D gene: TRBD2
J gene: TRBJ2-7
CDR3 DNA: TGTGCCAGCAGCCCGGGACTAGCGGGGGGCCTTTGGAGAGAGCAGTACTTC
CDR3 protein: CASSPGLAGGLWREQYF

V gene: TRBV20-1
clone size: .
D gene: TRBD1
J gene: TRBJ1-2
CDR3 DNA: TGCAGTGCGGGGGACAGTTACTTC
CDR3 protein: CSAGDSYF

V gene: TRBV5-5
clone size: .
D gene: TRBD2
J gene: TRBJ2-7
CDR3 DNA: TGTGCCAGCAGCTTCCCGGAGCGGGGGCCCCCCTACGAGCAGTACTTC
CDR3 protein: CASSFPERGPPYEQYF

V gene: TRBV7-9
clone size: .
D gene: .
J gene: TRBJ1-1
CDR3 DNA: TGTGCCAGCTCCCCGGTTGGAGCTTTCTTT
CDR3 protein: CASSPVGAFF

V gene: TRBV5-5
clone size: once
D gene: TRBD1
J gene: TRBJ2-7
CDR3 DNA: TGTGCCAGCAGCTTGGGGCAGGGGGAGACGGAGCAGTACTTC
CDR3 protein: CASSLGQGETEQYF

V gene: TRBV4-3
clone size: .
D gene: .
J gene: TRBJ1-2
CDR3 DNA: TGCGCCAGCAGCCAAGAGGGGGGGCGAAATTATGGCTACACCTTC
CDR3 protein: CASSQEGGRNYGYTF

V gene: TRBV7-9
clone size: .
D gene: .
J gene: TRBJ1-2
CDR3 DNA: TGTGCCAGCAGCGAACGGATACAGAGTCGGGGCTACACCTTC
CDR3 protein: CASSERIQSRGYTF